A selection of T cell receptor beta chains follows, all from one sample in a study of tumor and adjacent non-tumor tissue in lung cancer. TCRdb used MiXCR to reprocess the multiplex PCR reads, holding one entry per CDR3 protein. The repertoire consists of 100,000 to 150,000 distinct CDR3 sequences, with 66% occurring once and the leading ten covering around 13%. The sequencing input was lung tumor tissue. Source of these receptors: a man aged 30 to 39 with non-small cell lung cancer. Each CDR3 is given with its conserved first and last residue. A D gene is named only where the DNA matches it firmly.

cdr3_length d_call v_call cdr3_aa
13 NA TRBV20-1 CSAHGVLTDTQYF
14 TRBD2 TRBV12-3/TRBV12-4 CASRGLTATWELFF
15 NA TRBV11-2 CASSFSLSSYDEQFF
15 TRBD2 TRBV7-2 CASGFWLAVYNEQFF
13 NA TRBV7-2 CASKTYVRDEQFF
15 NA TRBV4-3 CASRFRWQGSYDQNF
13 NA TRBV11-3 CASSSAGDPEAYF
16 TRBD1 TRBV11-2 CASSLVGRTGNTEAFF
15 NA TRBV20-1 CSATRAAGASYEQFF
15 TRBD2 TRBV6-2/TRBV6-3 CASTTVTSGSYKQYF
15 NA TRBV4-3 CASSPSASVGGEMFF
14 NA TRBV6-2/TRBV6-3 CASSSGHGVQPQYF
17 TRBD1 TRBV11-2 CAGSLCLGGGSYNEQFF
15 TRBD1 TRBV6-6 CASNKDRDYNSPFHF
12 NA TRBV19 CASTKSGNEQFF
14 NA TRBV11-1 CSSSADTCQETQYF
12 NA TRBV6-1 CASSRWFAEAFF
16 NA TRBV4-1 CAISQDEIGETYEQYF
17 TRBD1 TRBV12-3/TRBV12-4 CASSHWTGAQNTGELFF
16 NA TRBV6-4 CASSDSGGSGANVLTF
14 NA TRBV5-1 CASSLGRANTEAFF
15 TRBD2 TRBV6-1 CASRPGLAGGREQFF
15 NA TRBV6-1 CASSDSPGPSYEQYF
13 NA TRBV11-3 CATSPTLGNEQFF
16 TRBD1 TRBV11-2 CASSLTGRDGNSEAFF
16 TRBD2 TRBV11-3 CASSSRLAEGTWELFF
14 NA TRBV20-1 CSATWIEGTTEAFF
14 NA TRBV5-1 CASSLVPDPKTQYF
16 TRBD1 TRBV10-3 CAISELGQGVYDTQYF
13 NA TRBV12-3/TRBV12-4 CASTREENTEAFF
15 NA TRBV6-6 CASSYPENSGNTIYF
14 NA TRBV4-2 CANSSGEASNERFF
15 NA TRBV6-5 CASSQARMGTDTQYF
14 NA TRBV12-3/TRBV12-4 CASSLAPGQETQYF
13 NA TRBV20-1 CSAVQGGQNTQYF
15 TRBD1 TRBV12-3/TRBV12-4 CASRTSQGVNYGYTF
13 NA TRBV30 CAWSARNTGELFF
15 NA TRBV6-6 CAKSYGGATNEKLFF
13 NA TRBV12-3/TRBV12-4 CASSPTRGTEAFF
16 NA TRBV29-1 CSGSVEGHLDIGELFF
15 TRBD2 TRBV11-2 CASNPTSGSGGEQFF
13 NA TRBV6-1 CASSATVKETQYF
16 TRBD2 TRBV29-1 CSVGLIAGAVNNEQFF